The rows below give T cell receptor beta chains drawn from one sample of a study of blood T cell repertoires in COVID-19. Sequenced by immunoSEQ multiplex PCR; TCRdb stores in-frame clones only, minus some. The data hold more than 70,000 clones, with about 88% observed a single time. Source material: peripheral blood. The receptors here all came from a human donor in a cohort sampled during active COVID-19. CDR3s include the opening cysteine and the closing phenylalanine or tryptophan. Clone size is given for some rows only: seen once, a few or many times, or a class if the clone is expanded.

v_call,clone_size,j_call,cdr3_aa
TRBV12-3/TRBV12-4,-,TRBJ2-5,CASRGTGRETQYF
TRBV3-1/TRBV3-2,-,TRBJ1-4,CASSQDRDRTFEKLFF
TRBV5-1,-,TRBJ2-7,CASSLGQGVGEQYF
TRBV9,-,TRBJ1-6,CASSPSDSANSPLHF
TRBV6-5,-,TRBJ2-3,CASSLADTQYF
TRBV19,once,TRBJ1-5,CASSKDRDNQPQHF
TRBV10-3,-,TRBJ2-3,CTISGGTGGSDTQYF
TRBV28,-,TRBJ2-3,CASSLGPGLSTDTQYF
TRBV7-3,few,TRBJ1-6,CASSLSARGSPLHF
TRBV30,-,TRBJ2-4,CAWSVAVGEGDIQYF
TRBV10-3,-,TRBJ2-1,CAISDPAGGGGNEQFF
TRBV19,-,TRBJ2-3,CASSILGADTQYF
TRBV10-3,-,TRBJ1-5,CAISSDSLNQPQHF
TRBV9,-,TRBJ2-4,CASSAGTENIQYF
TRBV14,-,TRBJ1-2,CASSQERFVGLNYGYTF
TRBV5-4,-,TRBJ1-2,CASSLETDIPYGYTF
TRBV4-1,-,TRBJ2-5,CASSQLTSDRLTGTQYF
TRBV27,-,TRBJ1-2,CASRETGTYGYTF
TRBV28,-,TRBJ2-7,CASSLRISGQYEQYF
TRBV28,-,TRBJ2-7,CASSTTGTVYSYEQYF
TRBV7-9,once,TRBJ2-7,CASSFLGIRGEQYF
TRBV7-2,-,TRBJ2-1,CASSLMSGVNEQFF
TRBV20-1,-,TRBJ1-2,CSASFTGNYGYTF
TRBV7-6,-,TRBJ2-1,CASSQRTQTSLSYNEQFF
TRBV11-3,-,TRBJ2-5,CASSLSSTTQETQYF
TRBV13,-,TRBJ1-1,CASSLGGGQTEAFF
TRBV5-1,once,TRBJ2-7,CASSLGTNYEQYF
TRBV19,-,TRBJ1-5,CASMGTGGAGSNQPQHF
TRBV19,-,TRBJ2-7,CASSERPGQGTYEQYF